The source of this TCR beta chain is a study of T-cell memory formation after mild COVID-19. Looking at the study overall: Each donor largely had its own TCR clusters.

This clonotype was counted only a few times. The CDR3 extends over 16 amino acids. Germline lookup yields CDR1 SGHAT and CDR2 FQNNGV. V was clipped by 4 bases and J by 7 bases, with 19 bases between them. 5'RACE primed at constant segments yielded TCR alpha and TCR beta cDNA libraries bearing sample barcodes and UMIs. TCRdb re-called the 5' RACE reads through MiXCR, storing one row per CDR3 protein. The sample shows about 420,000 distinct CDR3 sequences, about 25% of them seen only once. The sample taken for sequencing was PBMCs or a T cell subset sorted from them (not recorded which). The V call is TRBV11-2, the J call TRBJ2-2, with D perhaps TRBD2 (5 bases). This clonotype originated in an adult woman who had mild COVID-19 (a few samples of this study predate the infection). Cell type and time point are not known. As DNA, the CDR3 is TGTGCCAGCAGCTCCCATAGAGGACCTCGGGGCGGGGAGCTGTTTTTT. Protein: CASSSHRGPRGGELFF. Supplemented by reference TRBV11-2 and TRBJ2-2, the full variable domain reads EAGVAQSPRYKIIEKRQSVAFWCNPISGHATLYWYQQILGQGPKLLIQFQNNGVVDDSQLPKDRFSAERLKGVDSTLKIQPAKLEDSAVYLCASSSHRGPRGGELFFGEGSRLTVL.